What follows are 9 T cell receptor beta chains derived from one specimen sequenced in a study of control samples from healthy donors and cancer patients. Clones were read by immunoSEQ multiplex PCR, and TCRdb kept only the in-frame ones, dropping some. The sample lists 230,000 or so clones; 90% to 95% were seen once. What was sequenced was blood. The source is a man in his fifties in good health.

The V call is TRBV3-1 (or the pseudogene TRBV3-2), the J call TRBJ1-1, with D perhaps matching TRBD1 (5 bases). Trimming shortened V by 0 bases and J by 7 bases, and 12 bases separated the two germline ends. CDR1 LGHDT and CDR2 YNNKEL come from the germline V gene (reference sequence). The CDR3 covers 14 residues. CDR3 in DNA: TGTGCCAGCAGCCAAGATCCGCGGGGCGGTGAAGCTTTCTTT. It is translated as CASSQDPRGGEAFF.

This clone appeared once. The chain is built from TRBV5-4 and TRBJ1-1, with D possibly TRBD1 on 6 matching bases. This CDR3 spans 17 amino acids. From germline, CDR1 is SGHNT and CDR2 YYREEE (reference sequence). V dropped 2 bases and J dropped 0 bases, with 17 bases sitting between them. DNA of the CDR3: TGTGCCAGCAGCTTCCGTAAGACAGGTTACATGAACACTGAAGCTTTCTTT. It translates to CASSFRKTGYMNTEAFF.

The V and J genes are TRBV3-1 (or the pseudogene TRBV3-2) and TRBJ1-2; unclear D gene. V was cut by 0 bases and J by 5 bases, with 7 bases left in between. This CDR3 spans 13 amino acids. Germline V gives CDR1 LGHDT, CDR2 YNNKEL (reference sequence). Written as DNA, the CDR3 is TGTGCCAGCAGCCAAGATAACGGTTATGGCTACACCTTC. Encoded protein: CASSQDNGYGYTF.

The chain links TRBV11-3 to TRBJ2-3; D is perhaps TRBD2 (6 bases). Trimming shortened V by 8 bases and J by 11 bases, and 11 bases separated the two germline ends. The CDR3 has 10 residues. Per the germline V gene, CDR1 is SGHNT and CDR2 is YENEEA. DNA of the CDR3: TGTGCCAGCGCGGGGTCCAGGCAGTATTTT. Protein sequence: CASAGSRQYF.

The chain combines TRBV3-1 (or the pseudogene TRBV3-2) with TRBJ2-2; a possible D gene is TRBD1 (6 bases). Trimming took 4 bases from V and 8 from J, leaving 11 bases between them. Germline CDR1 and CDR2: LGHDT and YNNKEL (reference sequence). The CDR3 is 13 residues long. In nucleotides, the CDR3 is TGTGCCAGCAGCCCCAGGGGATCGGGGGAGCTGTTTTTT. Translating it yields CASSPRGSGELFF.

This chain links TRBV4-2 with TRBJ2-1, with 11 bases matching TRBD2. V lost 1 base and J lost 5; bases outside the gene matches: 7. Germline V gives CDR1 LGHNA, CDR2 YNFKEQ. This CDR3 has 17 amino acids. This CDR3 is CASSQGQGLAADNEQFF. CDR3 in DNA: TGTGCCAGCAGCCAAGGACAGGGACTAGCGGCCGACAATGAGCAGTTCTTC.

V gene TRBV29-1 combines with J gene TRBJ2-7, with D perhaps matching TRBD1 or TRBD2 (5 bases each). Per germline, CDR1 SQVTM and CDR2 ANQGSEA. V lost 6 bases, J lost 0 bases, and 9 bases lay in between. This CDR3 region has 12 residues. The DNA for the CDR3 is TGCAGCGTGGGACGGAGCTCCTACGAGCAGTACTTC. Translating it yields CSVGRSSYEQYF.

In its sample, this clone was seen once. The chain carries TRBV7-9 and TRBJ1-3; unclear D gene. Per germline, CDR1 SEHNR and CDR2 FQNEAQ (reference sequence). V shed 6 bases and J shed 9 bases, with 12 bases lying between them. The CDR3 covers 12 residues. In nucleotides, the CDR3 is TGTGCCAGCAGTTTTATTATGGGCACCATATATTTT. This sequence encodes CASSFIMGTIYF.

This clone was picked up one time. The chain is built from TRBV29-1 and TRBJ1-5; D may be TRBD1 (6 bases). Germline V gene sequence: CDR1 SQVTM, CDR2 ANQGSEA. The CDR3 has 13 amino acids. With 4 bases removed from V and 7 bases from J, the gap between germline ends came to 14 bases. The CDR3 region has the DNA TGCAGCGTTGTTCTAACAGGGATACAGCCCCAGCATTTT. It specifies CSVVLTGIQPQHF.